This T cell receptor (beta chain) was profiled in a study of shared clonotypes between healthy human individuals. General observations from the study: Blood was the only sampled material, and tissue repertoires likely differ. The low donor count limited represented genetic and exposure-history diversity.

Note on this clone: The antigen is undetermined.

The V gene's germline CDR1 is MNHEY and CDR2 SVGAGI. This CDR3 is 14 amino acids long. V was cut by 2 bases and J by 3 bases, with 11 bases left in between. At the deep level, the assay was run. The data were produced by immunoSEQ multiplex PCR, yet TCRdb's version contains in-frame clones alone and is incomplete. The data contain under 2,500,000 clones, 90% to 96% of them singletons. The TCR comes from a man younger than 35 in good health. The sequencing input was naive CD4+ T cells sorted from blood. The subset is: CD45RA+ positively selected. The chain employs TRBV6-5 and TRBJ2-7; a possible D gene is TRBD1 (5 bases). In nucleotides, the CDR3 is TGTGCCAGCAGTTACCCTGACAGATACTACGAGCAGTACTTC. This gives the protein CASSYPDRYYEQYF.